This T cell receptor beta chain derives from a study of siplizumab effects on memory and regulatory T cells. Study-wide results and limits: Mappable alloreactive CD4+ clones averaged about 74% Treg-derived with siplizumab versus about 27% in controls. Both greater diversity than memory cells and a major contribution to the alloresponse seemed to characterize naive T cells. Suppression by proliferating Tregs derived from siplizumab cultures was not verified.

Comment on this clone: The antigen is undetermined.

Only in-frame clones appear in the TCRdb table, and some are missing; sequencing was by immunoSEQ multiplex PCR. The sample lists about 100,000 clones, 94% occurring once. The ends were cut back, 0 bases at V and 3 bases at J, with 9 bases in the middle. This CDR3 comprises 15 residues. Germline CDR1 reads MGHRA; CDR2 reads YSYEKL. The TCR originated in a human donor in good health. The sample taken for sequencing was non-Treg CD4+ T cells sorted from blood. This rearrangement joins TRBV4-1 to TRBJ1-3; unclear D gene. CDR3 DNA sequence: TGCGCCAGCAGCCAAGAGGTCAGGCGTGGAAACACCATATATTTT. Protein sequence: CASSQEVRRGNTIYF.